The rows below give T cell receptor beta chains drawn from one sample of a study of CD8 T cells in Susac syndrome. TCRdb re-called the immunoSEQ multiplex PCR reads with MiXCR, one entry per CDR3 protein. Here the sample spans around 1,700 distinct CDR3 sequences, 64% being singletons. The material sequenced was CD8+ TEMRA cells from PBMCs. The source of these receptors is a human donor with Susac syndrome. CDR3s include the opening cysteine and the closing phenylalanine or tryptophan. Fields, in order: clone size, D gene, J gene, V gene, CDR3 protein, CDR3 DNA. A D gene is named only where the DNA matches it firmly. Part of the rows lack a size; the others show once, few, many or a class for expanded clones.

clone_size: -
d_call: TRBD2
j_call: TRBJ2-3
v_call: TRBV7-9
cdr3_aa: CASSPGLANTDTQYF
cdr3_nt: TGTGCCAGCAGCCCAGGACTAGCTAACACAGATACGCAGTATTTT

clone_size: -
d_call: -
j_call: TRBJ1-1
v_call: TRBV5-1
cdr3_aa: CATIPGIAEAFF
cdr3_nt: TGCGCCACGATTCCCGGGATCGCTGAAGCTTTCTTT

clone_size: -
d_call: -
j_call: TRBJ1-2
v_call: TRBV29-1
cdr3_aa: CSVRQAENYGYTF
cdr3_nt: TGCAGCGTTCGGCAAGCTGAGAACTATGGCTACACCTTC

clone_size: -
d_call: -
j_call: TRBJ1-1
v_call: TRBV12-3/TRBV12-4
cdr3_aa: CASKVTEAFF
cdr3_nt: TGTGCCAGCAAGGTGACTGAAGCTTTCTTT

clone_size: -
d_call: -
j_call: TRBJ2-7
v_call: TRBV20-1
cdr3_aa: CSARLGGPISEQYF
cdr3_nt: TGCAGTGCTAGATTAGGCGGTCCTATCAGCGAGCAGTACTTC

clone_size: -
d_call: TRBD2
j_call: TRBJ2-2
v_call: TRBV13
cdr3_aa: CASTFSVPAGGVGTGELFF
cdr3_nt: TGTGCCAGCACCTTCTCGGTTCCGGCCGGGGGGGTGGGGACCGGGGAGCTGTTTTTT

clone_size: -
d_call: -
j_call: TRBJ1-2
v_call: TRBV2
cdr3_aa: CASISGLGGYGYTF
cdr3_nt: TGTGCCAGCATATCGGGACTCGGAGGCTATGGCTACACCTTC

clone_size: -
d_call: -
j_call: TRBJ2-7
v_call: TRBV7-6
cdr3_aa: CASSLESGQDEQYF
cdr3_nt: TGTGCCAGCAGCCTAGAGAGCGGCCAGGACGAGCAGTACTTC

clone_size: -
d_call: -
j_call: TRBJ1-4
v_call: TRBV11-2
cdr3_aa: CASSPPQAVSNEKMFF
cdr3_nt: TGTGCCAGCAGCCCCCCCCAGGCAGTGTCTAATGAAAAAATGTTTTTT

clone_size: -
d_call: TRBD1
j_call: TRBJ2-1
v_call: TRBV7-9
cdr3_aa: CASSAGTGSYNEQCF
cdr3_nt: TGTGCCAGCAGCGCCGGGACAGGGAGCTACAATGAGCAGTGCTTC

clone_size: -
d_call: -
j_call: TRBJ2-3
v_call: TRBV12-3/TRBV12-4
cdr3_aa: CASSRLFNGTDTQYF
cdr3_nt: TGTGCCAGCAGCCGACTATTCAATGGCACAGATACGCAGTATTTT

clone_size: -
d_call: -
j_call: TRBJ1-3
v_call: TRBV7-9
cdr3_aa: CASSLSEDFGSGNTIYF
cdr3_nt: TGTGCCAGCAGCTTATCCGAGGATTTTGGATCTGGGAACACCATATATTTT

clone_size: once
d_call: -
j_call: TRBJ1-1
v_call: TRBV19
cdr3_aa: CACRVFSGLGDSEAFF
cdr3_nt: TGTGCCTGTAGGGTATTCTCGGGACTGGGCGACTCTGAAGCTTTCTTT

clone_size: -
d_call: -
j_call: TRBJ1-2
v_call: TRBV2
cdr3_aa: CASSPTRRGLPYGYTF
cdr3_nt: TGTGCCAGCAGCCCCACCCGACGGGGGCTCCCATATGGCTACACCTTC

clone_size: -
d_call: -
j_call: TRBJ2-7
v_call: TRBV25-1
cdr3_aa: CAASPGDEQYF
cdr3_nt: TGTGCCGCCAGTCCGGGGGACGAGCAGTACTTC

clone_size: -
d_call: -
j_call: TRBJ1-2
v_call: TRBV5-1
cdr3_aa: CASSSYLNGIDGYTF
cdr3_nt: TGCGCCAGCAGCTCCTACTTGAACGGGATTGATGGCTACACCTTC

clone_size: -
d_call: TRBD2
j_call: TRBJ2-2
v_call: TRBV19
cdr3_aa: CASSIYGGDTGELFF
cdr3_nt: TGTGCCAGTAGTATATACGGGGGGGACACCGGGGAGCTGTTTTTT

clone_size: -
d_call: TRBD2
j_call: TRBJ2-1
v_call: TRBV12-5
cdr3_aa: CASGSSSGGAGVNEQFF
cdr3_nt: TGTGCTAGTGGTTCATCTAGCGGGGGGGCGGGTGTAAATGAGCAGTTCTTC

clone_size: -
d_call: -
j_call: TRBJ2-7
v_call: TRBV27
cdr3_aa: CASSSTGGEQYF
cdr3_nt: TGTGCCAGCAGTTCGACCGGGGGAGAGCAGTACTTC

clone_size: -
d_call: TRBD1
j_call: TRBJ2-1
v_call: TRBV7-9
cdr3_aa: CASSSDGTGIYNEQFF
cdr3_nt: TGTGCCAGCAGCTCTGACGGGACAGGGATCTACAATGAGCAGTTCTTC

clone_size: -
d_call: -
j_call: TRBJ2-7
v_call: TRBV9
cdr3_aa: CASSPRGHPYEQYF
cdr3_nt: TGTGCCAGCAGCCCCCGGGGGCACCCCTACGAGCAGTACTTC

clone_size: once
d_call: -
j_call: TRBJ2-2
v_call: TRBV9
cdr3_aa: CASSVGHDTGELFF
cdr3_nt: TGTGCCAGCAGCGTAGGACATGACACCGGGGAGCTGTTTTTT

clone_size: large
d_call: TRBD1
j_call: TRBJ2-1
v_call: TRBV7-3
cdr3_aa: CASSLRDRGGGNEQFF
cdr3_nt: TGTGCCAGCAGCTTAAGGGACAGGGGCGGCGGGAATGAGCAGTTCTTC

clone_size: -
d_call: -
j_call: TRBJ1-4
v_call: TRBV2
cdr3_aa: CASSWKGTTNEKLFF
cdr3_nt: TGTGCCAGCAGTTGGAAGGGAACTACTAATGAAAAACTGTTTTTT

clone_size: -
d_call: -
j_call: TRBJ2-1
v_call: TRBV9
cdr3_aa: CASSFQGGSSYNEQFF
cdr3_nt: TGTGCCAGCAGCTTCCAGGGGGGGAGCTCCTACAATGAGCAGTTCTTC

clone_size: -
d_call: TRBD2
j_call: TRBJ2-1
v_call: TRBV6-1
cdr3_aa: CASSVTSGAAVSYNEQFF
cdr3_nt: TGTGCCAGCAGCGTAACTAGCGGGGCGGCGGTATCCTACAATGAGCAGTTCTTC

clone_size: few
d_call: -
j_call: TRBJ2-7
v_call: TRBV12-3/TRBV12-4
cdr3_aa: CASSLGLAIYEQYF
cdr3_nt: TGTGCCAGCAGTTTAGGACTGGCGATTTACGAGCAGTACTTC

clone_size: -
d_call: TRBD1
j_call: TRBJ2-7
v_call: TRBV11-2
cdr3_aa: CASSLVPGQGYYEQYF
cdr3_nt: TGTGCCAGCAGCTTAGTGCCGGGACAGGGGTACTACGAGCAGTACTTC

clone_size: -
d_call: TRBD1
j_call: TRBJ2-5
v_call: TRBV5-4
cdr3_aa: CASSGDRGQETQYF
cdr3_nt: TGTGCCAGCAGCGGGGACAGGGGGCAAGAGACCCAGTACTTC

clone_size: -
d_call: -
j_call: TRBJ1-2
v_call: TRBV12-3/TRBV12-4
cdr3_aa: CASLGLYGYTF
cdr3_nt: TGTGCCAGTTTGGGGTTATATGGCTACACCTTC

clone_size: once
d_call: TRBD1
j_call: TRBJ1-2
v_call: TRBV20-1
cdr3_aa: CSATGTDFYGYTF
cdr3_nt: TGCAGTGCTACGGGGACAGACTTCTATGGCTACACCTTC

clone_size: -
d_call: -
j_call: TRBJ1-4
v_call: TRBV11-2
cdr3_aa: CASSPPQAGANDKLFF
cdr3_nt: TGTGCCAGCAGCCCCCCCCAGGCTGGGGCTAATGATAAACTGTTTTTT

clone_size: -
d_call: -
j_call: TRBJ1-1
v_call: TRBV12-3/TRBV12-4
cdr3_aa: CASSLGLTETFF
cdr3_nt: TGTGCCAGCAGCCTGGGGTTGACTGAAACTTTCTTT

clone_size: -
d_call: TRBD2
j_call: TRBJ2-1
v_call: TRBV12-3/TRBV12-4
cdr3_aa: CASNPGGPGNEQFF
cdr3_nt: TGTGCCAGCAATCCGGGGGGGCCTGGCAATGAGCAGTTCTTC

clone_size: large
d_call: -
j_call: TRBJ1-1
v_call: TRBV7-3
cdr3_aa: CASSLHQGSTEAFF
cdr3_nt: TGTGCCAGCAGTTTACACCAGGGTAGCACTGAAGCTTTCTTT

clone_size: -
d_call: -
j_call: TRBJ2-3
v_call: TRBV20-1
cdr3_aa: CSATDRGGAVEDTQYF
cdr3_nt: TGCAGTGCTACCGACCGAGGGGGAGCCGTGGAGGATACGCAGTATTTT

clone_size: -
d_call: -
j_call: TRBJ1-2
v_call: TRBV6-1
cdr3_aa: CASSEPGLNYGYTF
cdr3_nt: TGTGCCAGCAGTGAACCAGGGTTGAACTATGGCTACACCTTC